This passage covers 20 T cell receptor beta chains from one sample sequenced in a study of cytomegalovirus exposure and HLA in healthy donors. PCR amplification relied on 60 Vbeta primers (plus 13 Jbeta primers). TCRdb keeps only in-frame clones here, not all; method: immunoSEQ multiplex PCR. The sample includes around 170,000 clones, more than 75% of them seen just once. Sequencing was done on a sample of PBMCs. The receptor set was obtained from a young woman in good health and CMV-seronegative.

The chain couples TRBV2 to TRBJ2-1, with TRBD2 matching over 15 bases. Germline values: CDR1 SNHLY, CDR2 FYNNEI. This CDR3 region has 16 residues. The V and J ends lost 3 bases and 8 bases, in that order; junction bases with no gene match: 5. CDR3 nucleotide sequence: TGTGCCAGCAGTGAGTGGGGACTAGCGGGAGGTTATGAGCAGTTCTTC. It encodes CASSEWGLAGGYEQFF.

The CDR3 nucleotides read TGTGCCAGTAGTATAGCGGGTCCTAGCACAGATACGCAGTATTTT. Protein sequence: CASSIAGPSTDTQYF. The chain recombines TRBV19 with TRBJ2-3; no clear D. The CDR3 is 15 amino acids. V lost 1 base and J lost 0, with 8 bases in between. The V gene's germline CDR1 is LNHDA and CDR2 SQIVND (reference sequence).

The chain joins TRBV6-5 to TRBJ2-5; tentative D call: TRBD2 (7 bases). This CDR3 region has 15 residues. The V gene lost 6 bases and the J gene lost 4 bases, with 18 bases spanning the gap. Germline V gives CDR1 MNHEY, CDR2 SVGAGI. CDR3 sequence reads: CASSLTREGGETQYF. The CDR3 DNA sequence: TGTGCCAGCAGCCTAACTAGGGAGGGGGGAGAGACCCAGTACTTC.

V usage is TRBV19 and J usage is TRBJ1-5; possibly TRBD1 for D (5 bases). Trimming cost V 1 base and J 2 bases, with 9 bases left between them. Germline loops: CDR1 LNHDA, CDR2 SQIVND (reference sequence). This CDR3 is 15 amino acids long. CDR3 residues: CASSIGRGGNQPQHF. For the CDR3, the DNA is TGTGCCAGTAGTATAGGTAGGGGTGGCAATCAGCCCCAGCATTTT. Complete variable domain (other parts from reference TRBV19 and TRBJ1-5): DGGITQSPKYLFRKEGQNVTLSCEQNLNHDAMYWYRQDPGQGLRLIYYSQIVNDFQKGDIAEGYSVSREKKESFPLTVTSAQKNPTAFYLCASSIGRGGNQPQHFGDGTRLSIL.

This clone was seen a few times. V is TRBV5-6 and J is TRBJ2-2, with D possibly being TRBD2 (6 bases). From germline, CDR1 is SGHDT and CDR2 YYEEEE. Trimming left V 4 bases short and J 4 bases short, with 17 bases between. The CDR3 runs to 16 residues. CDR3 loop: CASSGGTAVVTGELFF. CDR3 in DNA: TGTGCCAGCAGCGGGGGGACGGCAGTAGTCACCGGGGAGCTGTTTTTT.

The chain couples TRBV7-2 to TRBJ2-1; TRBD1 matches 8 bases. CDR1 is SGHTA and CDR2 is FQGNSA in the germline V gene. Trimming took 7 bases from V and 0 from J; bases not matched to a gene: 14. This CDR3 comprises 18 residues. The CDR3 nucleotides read TGTGCCAGCACCGTGTTCCAACCCGGGACAGGCTCCTACAATGAGCAGTTCTTC. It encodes CASTVFQPGTGSYNEQFF.

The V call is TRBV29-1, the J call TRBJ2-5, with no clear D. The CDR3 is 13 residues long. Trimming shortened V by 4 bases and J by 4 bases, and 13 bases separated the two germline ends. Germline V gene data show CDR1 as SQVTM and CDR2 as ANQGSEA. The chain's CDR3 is CSVAPLSRETQYF. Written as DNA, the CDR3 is TGCAGCGTTGCTCCGTTAAGTAGAGAGACCCAGTACTTC.

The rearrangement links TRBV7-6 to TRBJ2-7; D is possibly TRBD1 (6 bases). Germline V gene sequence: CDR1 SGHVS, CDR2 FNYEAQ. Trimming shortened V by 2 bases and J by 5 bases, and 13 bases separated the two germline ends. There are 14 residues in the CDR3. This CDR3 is CASSLPGNRDEQYF. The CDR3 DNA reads TGTGCCAGCAGCTTACCCGGAAACAGGGACGAGCAGTACTTC.

CDR3 region: CARVLDRLIYGYTF. Here the CDR3 DNA reads TGCGCCAGAGTCTTGGACAGGCTGATTTATGGCTACACCTTC. The chain uses TRBV5-1 and TRBJ1-2; 7 bases map to TRBD1. The germline CDR1 and CDR2 sequences are SGHRS and YFSETQ. The CDR3 spans 14 residues. The trim removed 8 bases at V and 5 bases at J, leaving 12 bases unmatched.

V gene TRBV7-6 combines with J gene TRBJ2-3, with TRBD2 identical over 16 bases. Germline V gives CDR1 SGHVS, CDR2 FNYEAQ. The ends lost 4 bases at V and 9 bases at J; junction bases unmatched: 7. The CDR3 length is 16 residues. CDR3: CASSSTPGLAGGTQYF. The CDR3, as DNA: TGTGCCAGCAGCTCAACGCCGGGACTAGCGGGAGGGACGCAGTATTTT. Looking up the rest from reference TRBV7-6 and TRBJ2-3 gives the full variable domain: GAGVSQSPRYKVTKRGQDVALRCDPISGHVSLYWYRQALGQGPEFLTYFNYEAQQDKSGLPNDRFSAERPEGSISTLTIQRTEQRDSAMYRCASSSTPGLAGGTQYFGPGTRLTVL.

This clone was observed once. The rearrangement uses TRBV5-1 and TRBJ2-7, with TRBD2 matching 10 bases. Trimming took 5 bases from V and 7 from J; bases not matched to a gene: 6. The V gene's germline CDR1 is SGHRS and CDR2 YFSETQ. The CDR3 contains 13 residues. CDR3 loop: CASSTSGVVEQYF. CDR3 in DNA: TGCGCCAGCAGTACTAGCGGGGTAGTAGAGCAGTACTTC.

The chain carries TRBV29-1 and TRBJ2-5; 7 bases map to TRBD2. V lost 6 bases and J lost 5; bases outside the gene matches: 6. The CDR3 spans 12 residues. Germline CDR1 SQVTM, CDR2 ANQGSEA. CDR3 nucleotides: TGCAGCGTACGGCCCGGGGGGGAGACCCAGTACTTC. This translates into CSVRPGGETQYF.

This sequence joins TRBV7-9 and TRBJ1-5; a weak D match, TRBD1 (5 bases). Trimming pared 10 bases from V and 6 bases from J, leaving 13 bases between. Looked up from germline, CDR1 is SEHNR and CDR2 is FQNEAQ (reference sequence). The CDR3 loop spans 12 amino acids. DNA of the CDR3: TGTGCCACCGGGGGGAATAGTCAGCCCCAGCATTTT. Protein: CATGGNSQPQHF. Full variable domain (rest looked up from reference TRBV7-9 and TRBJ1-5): DTGVSQNPRHKITKRGQNVTFRCDPISEHNRLYWYRQTLGQGPEFLTYFQNEAQLEKSRLLSDRFSAERPKGSFSTLEIQRTEQGDSAMYLCATGGNSQPQHFGDGTRLSIL.

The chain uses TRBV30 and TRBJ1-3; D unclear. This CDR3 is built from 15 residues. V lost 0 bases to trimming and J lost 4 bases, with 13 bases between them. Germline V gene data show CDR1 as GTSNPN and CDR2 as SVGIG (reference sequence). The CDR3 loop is CAWSVLASGGNTIYF. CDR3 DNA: TGTGCCTGGAGTGTTTTGGCCAGCGGAGGAAACACCATATATTTT.

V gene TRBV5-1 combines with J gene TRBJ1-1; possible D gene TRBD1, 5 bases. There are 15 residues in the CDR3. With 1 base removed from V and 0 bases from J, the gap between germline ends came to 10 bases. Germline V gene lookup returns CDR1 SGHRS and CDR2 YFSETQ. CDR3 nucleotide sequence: TGCGCCAGCAGCTTGTTCGGGGGTCTGAACACTGAAGCTTTCTTT. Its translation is CASSLFGGLNTEAFF. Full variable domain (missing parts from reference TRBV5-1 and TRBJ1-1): KAGVTQTPRYLIKTRGQQVTLSCSPISGHRSVSWYQQTPGQGLQFLFEYFSETQRNKGNFPGRFSGRQFSNSRSEMNVSTLELGDSALYLCASSLFGGLNTEAFFGQGTRLTVV.

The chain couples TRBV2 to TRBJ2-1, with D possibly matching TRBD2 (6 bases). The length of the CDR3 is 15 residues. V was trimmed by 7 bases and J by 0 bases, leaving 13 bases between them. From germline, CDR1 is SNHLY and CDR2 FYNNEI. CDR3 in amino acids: CASTLAESSYNEQFF. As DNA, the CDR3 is TGTGCCAGCACCTTAGCGGAGAGCTCCTACAATGAGCAGTTCTTC.

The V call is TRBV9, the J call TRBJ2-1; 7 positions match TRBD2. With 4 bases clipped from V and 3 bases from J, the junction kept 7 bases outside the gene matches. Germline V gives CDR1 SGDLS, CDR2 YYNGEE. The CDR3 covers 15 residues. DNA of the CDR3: TGTGCCAGCAGCATAACTAGCGCCGACTACAATGAGCAGTTCTTC. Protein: CASSITSADYNEQFF.

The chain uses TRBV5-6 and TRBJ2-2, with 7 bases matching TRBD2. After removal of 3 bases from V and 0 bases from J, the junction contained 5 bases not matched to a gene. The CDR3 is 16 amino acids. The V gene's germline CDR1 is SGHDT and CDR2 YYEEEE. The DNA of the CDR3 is TGTGCCAGCAGCTGGGGGGGGACGTCGAACACCGGGGAGCTGTTTTTT. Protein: CASSWGGTSNTGELFF.

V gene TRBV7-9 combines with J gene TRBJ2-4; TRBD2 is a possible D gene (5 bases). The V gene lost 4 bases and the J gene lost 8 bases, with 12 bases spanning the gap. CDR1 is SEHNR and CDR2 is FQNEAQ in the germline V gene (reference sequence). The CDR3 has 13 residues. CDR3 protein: CASSSPLSDIQYF. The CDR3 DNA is TGTGCCAGCAGCTCCCCACTTAGCGACATTCAGTACTTC. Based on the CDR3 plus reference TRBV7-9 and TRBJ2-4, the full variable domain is DTGVSQNPRHKITKRGQNVTFRCDPISEHNRLYWYRQTLGQGPEFLTYFQNEAQLEKSRLLSDRFSAERPKGSFSTLEIQRTEQGDSAMYLCASSSPLSDIQYFGAGTRLSVL.

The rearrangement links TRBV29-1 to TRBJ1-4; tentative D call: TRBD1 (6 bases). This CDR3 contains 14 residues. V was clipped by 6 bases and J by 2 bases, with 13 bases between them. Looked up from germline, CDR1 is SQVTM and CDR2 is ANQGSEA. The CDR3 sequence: CSVITRGTNEKLFF. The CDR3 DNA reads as TGCAGCGTCATAACCAGGGGCACTAATGAAAAACTGTTTTTT.